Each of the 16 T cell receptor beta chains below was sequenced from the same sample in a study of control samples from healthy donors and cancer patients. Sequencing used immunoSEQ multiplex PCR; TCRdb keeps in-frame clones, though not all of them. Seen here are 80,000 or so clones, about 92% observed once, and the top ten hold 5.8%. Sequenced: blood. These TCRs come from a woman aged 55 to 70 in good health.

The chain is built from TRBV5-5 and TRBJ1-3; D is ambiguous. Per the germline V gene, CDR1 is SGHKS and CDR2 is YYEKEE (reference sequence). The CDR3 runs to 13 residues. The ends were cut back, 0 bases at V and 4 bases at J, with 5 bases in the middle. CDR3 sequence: CASSLAWGNTIYF. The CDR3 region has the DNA TGTGCCAGCAGCTTGGCCTGGGGAAACACCATATATTTT. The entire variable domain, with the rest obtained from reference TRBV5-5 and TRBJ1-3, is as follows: DAGVTQSPTHLIKTRGQQVTLRCSPISGHKSVSWYQQVLGQGPQFIFQYYEKEERGRGNFPDRFSARQFPNYSSELNVNALLLGDSALYLCASSLAWGNTIYFGEGSWLTVV.

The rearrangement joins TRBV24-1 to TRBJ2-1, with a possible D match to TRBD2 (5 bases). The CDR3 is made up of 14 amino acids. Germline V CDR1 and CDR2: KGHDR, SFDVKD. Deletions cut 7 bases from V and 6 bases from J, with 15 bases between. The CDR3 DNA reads TGTGCCACCAGGCCGGGTTCCGAGGGCAATGAGCAGTTCTTC. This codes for CATRPGSEGNEQFF.

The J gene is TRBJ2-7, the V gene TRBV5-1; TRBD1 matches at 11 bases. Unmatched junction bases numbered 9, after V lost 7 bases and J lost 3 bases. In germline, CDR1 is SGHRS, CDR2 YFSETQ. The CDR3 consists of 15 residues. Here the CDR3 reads CASRPGGTGGYEQYF. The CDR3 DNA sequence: TGCGCCAGCCGACCTGGTGGGACAGGGGGCTACGAGCAGTACTTC.

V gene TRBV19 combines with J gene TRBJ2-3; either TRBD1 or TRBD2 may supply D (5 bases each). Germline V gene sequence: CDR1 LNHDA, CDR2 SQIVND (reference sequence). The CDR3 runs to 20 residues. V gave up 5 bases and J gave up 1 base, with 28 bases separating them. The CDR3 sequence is CASSVRQLYSPPRGTDTQYF. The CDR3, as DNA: TGTGCCAGTAGTGTCCGACAGTTGTATTCCCCACCGCGGGGCACAGATACGCAGTATTTT.

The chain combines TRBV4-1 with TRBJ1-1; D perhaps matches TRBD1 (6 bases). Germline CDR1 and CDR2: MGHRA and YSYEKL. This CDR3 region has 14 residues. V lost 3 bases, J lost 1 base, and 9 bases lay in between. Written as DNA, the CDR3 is TGCGCCAGCAGCCAGGAGACAGGGAACACTGAAGCTTTCTTT. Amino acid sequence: CASSQETGNTEAFF.

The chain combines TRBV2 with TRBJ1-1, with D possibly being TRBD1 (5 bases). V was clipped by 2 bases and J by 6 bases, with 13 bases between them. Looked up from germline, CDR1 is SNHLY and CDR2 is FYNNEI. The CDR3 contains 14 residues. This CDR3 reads CASSESQGLAEAFF. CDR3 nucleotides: TGTGCCAGCAGTGAATCGCAGGGTTTGGCTGAAGCTTTCTTT. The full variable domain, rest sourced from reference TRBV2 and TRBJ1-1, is EPEVTQTPSHQVTQMGQEVILRCVPISNHLYFYWYRQILGQKVEFLVSFYNNEISEKSEIFDDQFSVERPDGSNFTLKIRSTKLEDSAMYFCASSESQGLAEAFFGQGTRLTVV.

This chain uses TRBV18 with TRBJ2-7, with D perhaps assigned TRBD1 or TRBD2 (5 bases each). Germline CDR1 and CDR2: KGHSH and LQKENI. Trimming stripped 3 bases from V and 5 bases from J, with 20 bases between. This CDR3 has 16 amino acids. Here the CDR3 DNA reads TGTGCCAGCTCACCCGGGACGGGTCGTTCTTGGGACGAGCAGTACTTC. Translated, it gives CASSPGTGRSWDEQYF.

The CDR3 here is CASSQGQTSGSTDTQYF. In DNA form, the CDR3 reads TGTGCCAGCAGCCAAGGGCAAACTAGCGGGAGCACAGATACGCAGTATTTT. This chain connects TRBV3-1 (or the pseudogene TRBV3-2) to TRBJ2-3, with 9 bases identical to TRBD2. The CDR3 runs 17 residues. The germline V gene has CDR1 LGHDT and CDR2 YNNKEL (reference sequence). Unmatched junction bases numbered 5, after V lost 1 base and J lost 0 bases.

CDR3 sequence reads: CASSRPTGPTETQYF. The CDR3, as DNA: TGTGCCAGCAGTCGACCGACAGGGCCTACGGAGACCCAGTACTTC. The genes are TRBV6-5 and TRBJ2-5; 7 bases are shared with TRBD1. V lost 5 bases to trimming and J lost 5 bases; unmatched junction nucleotides: 11. Germline CDR1 reads MNHEY; CDR2 reads SVGAGI. The CDR3 sequence is 15 residues long.

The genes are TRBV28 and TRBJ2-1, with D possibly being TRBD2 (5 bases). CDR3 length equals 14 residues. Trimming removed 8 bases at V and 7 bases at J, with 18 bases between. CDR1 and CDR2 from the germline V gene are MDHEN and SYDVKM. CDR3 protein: CASGRGMIGNEQFF. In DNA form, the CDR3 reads TGTGCCAGCGGCCGGGGAATGATTGGAAATGAGCAGTTCTTC.

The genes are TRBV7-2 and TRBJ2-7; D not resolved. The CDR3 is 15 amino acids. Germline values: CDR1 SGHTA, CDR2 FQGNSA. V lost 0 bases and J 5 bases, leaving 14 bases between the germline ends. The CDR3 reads CASSLAGQGFNEQYF. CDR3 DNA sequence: TGTGCCAGCAGCTTAGCCGGCCAAGGGTTTAACGAGCAGTACTTC.

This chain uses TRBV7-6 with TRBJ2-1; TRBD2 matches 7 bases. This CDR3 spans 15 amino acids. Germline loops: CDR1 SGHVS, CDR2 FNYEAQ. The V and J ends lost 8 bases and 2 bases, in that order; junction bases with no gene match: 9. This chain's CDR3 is CASQLRAGTYNEQFF. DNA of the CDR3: TGTGCCAGCCAACTCCGAGCGGGAACCTACAATGAGCAGTTCTTC.

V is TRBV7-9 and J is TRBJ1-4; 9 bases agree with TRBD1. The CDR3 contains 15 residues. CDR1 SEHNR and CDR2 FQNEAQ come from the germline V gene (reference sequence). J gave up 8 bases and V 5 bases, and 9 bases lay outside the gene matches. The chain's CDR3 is CASSPIQGAGEKLFF. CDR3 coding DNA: TGTGCCAGCAGCCCGATACAGGGGGCAGGAGAAAAACTGTTTTTT.

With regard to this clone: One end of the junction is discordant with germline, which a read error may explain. Here the CDR3 DNA reads TGTGCCAGTAGTGCCACCAGACCCCTCGGACAGGGTTCTTTT. It encodes CASSATRPLGQGSF. The chain is built from TRBV19 and TRBJ1-3, with 8 bases lining up with TRBD1. The CDR3 consists of 14 residues. Germline V gene lookup returns CDR1 LNHDA and CDR2 SQIVND (reference sequence).

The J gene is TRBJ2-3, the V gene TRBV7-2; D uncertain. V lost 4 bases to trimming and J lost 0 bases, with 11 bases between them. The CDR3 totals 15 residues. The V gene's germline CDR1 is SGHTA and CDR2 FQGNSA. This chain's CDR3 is CASSSTHSSTDTQYF. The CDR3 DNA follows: TGTGCCAGCAGCTCGACTCATTCTAGCACAGATACGCAGTATTTT.

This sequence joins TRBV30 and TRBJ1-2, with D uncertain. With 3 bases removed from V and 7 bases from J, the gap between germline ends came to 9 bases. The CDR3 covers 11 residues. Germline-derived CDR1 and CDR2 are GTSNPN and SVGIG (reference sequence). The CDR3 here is CAWSLGGGYTF. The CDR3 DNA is TGTGCCTGGAGCCTTGGCGGTGGCTACACCTTC.